This TCR beta chain was sequenced for a study of blood T cell repertoires in COVID-19. At the level of the study: From the United States, Italy and Spain came samples of acute and convalescent COVID-19. PBMCs, B-cell-depleted T cells, or T cells provided the cDNA or gDNA that made up the material.

The cohort comprised adults aged roughly 18 to 95 years residing in some 24 US areas. Participants were placed into cohorts based on the clinical history they reported. Germline CDR1 is SNHLY and CDR2 is FYNNEI. The length of the CDR3 is 15 residues. Trimming at V came to 1 base and at J to 4 bases, leaving 5 bases not matched to a gene. Profiled with immunoSEQ multiplex PCR; TCRdb holds only in-frame clones, not every one. The data show some 250,000 clones, with approximately 86% seen just once and 2.5% to 3.5% held by the top ten. The V call is TRBV2, the J call TRBJ2-7; 9 bases align to TRBD2. This sequence was found in a middle-aged woman with acute COVID-19. Specimen: PBMCs or T cells enriched from blood (not recorded which). CDR3 in DNA: TGTGCCAGCAGTGAAGGGGTAGCGGGAGATTACGAGCAGTACTTC. Translating gives CASSEGVAGDYEQYF. The full variable domain, its missing parts supplied by reference TRBV2 and TRBJ2-7, is EPEVTQTPSHQVTQMGQEVILRCVPISNHLYFYWYRQILGQKVEFLVSFYNNEISEKSEIFDDQFSVERPDGSNFTLKIRSTKLEDSAMYFCASSEGVAGDYEQYFGPGTRLTVT.